Following are 23 T cell receptor beta chains from one sample sequenced in a study of blood T cells in healthy people across ages. The authors ran a second PCR of about 6 to 11 cycles using a sample-barcoded 5' primer and a J-beta primer mix. One entry per CDR3 protein, called by TCRdb with MiXCR from the 5' RACE reads. The sample has hundreds of thousands of distinct CDR3 sequences, around 42% seen once. The sample comprised blood. Source of these receptors: a man aged 55 to 70 in good health.

The chain is built from TRBV12-3 or TRBV12-4 and TRBJ1-6, with D uncertain. The CDR3 has 10 amino acids. V lost 9 bases to trimming and J lost 5 bases, with 2 bases between them. The CDR3 loop is CARDNSPLHF. CDR3 DNA sequence: TGTGCCAGGGATAATTCACCCCTCCACTTT.

This clonotype has just a few counts. The chain is built from TRBV6-2 or TRBV6-3 and TRBJ2-7; TRBD2 matches at 9 bases. The V and J ends lost 6 bases and 5 bases, in that order; junction bases with no gene match: 8. The CDR3 contains 14 residues. From germline, CDR1 is MNHEY and CDR2 SVGEGT. CDR3 nucleotide sequence: TGTGCCAGCAGCGGACTAGCGCCCTCGGACGAGCAGTACTTC. Translating it yields CASSGLAPSDEQYF.

The J gene is TRBJ1-2, the V gene TRBV7-9; no firm D call. CDR3 length equals 13 residues. The V gene lost 5 bases and the J gene lost 6 bases, with 13 bases spanning the gap. The germline V gene has CDR1 SEHNR and CDR2 FQNEAQ (reference sequence). The CDR3 DNA reads TGTGCCAGCAGCCCCTCGAATCGGGATGGCTACACCTTC. This gives the protein CASSPSNRDGYTF.

Details on this clonotype: A single base separates this from a much larger clone, so it may be a read error. The chain uses TRBV5-1 and TRBJ2-5; the D call may be TRBD1 or TRBD2 (6 bases each). CDR3 size: 17 residues. CDR1 and CDR2 from the germline V gene are SGHRS and YFSETQ. Trimming took off 0 bases at V and 7 bases at J, with 22 bases between the two ends. CDR3 bases: TGCGCCAGCAGCTTGGCCAGTCGAGGGGGGCCTCAGGCGACCCAGTACTTC. Protein: CASSLASRGGPQATQYF.

This clonotype has only a few counts. The V gene is TRBV15, the J gene TRBJ2-7; 8 nucleotides match TRBD1. The CDR3 spans 16 residues. V lost 1 base and J lost 0; bases outside the gene matches: 5. CDR1 and CDR2 from the germline V gene are LNHNV and YYDKDF (reference sequence). CDR3 nucleotides: TGTGCCACCAGCAGAGGGTCCGGGACAGGCTCCTACGAGCAGTACTTC. Translated, it gives CATSRGSGTGSYEQYF.

This clonotype was seen a handful of times. J is TRBJ2-7 and V is TRBV20-1; 13 bases fit TRBD2. Germline CDR1 and CDR2: DFQATT and SNEGSKA (reference sequence). The CDR3 consists of 15 residues. V lost 6 bases to trimming and J lost 2 bases; unmatched junction nucleotides: 7. CDR3 DNA sequence: TGCAGTGCGGCAGGACTAGCGGGGGTGACCTACGAGCAGTACTTC. It specifies CSAAGLAGVTYEQYF.

Details on this clonotype: Compared with germline, one end of the junction differs, possibly owing to a read error. The V gene is TRBV4-3, the J gene TRBJ2-1; D might be TRBD2 (5 bases). Germline assignment: CDR1 LGHNA and CDR2 YSLEER. This CDR3 is built from 16 residues. This chain's CDR3 is CASSQDRGYSYKEQFF. DNA for the CDR3: TGCGCCAGCAGCCAAGATCGGGGATACTCCTACAAGGAGCAGTTCTTC.

This clonotype was detected a few times. The chain links TRBV6-2 or TRBV6-3 to TRBJ1-6; D gene unclear. V was trimmed by 1 base and J by 10 bases, leaving 8 bases between them. The CDR3 sequence is 13 residues long. Germline CDR1 MNHEY, CDR2 SVGEGT. In DNA form, the CDR3 reads TGTGCCAGCAGTTACTATTCGGGGTCACCCCTCCACTTT. It encodes CASSYYSGSPLHF.

There are a few counts of this clonotype. V and J are TRBV6-4 and TRBJ2-1; D gene unclear. V was pared by 6 bases and J by 7 bases, with 19 bases between. There are 15 residues in the CDR3. CDR1 and CDR2 (germline): MRHNA, SNTAGT. This CDR3 is CASSAGGYPQNEQFF. CDR3 nucleotides: TGTGCCAGCAGCGCTGGTGGGTACCCGCAGAATGAGCAGTTCTTC.

This clonotype occurred a few times. The chain joins TRBV7-8 to TRBJ2-1; perhaps D is TRBD1 or TRBD2 (5 bases each). Trimming removed 3 bases at V and 3 bases at J, with 12 bases between. This CDR3 has 15 residues. Germline V lookup: CDR1 SGHVS, CDR2 FQNEAQ. This chain's CDR3 is CASSFGGGLYNEQFF. In nucleotides, the CDR3 is TGTGCCAGCAGCTTCGGTGGGGGTCTCTACAATGAGCAGTTCTTC.

This clonotype was detected only a few times. This sequence joins TRBV7-2 and TRBJ1-2, with a tentative D call TRBD1 (6 bases). The V and J ends lost 8 bases and 7 bases respectively, with 17 bases between them. This CDR3 region has 13 residues. Germline CDR1 and CDR2: SGHTA and FQGNSA. CDR3 region: CASGDNLGAGYTF. As DNA, the CDR3 is TGTGCCAGCGGGGACAACCTGGGCGCTGGCTACACCTTC. The entire variable domain, with the rest obtained from reference TRBV7-2 and TRBJ1-2, is as follows: GAGVSQSPSNKVTEKGKDVELRCDPISGHTALYWYRQSLGQGLEFLIYFQGNSAPDKSGLPSDRFSAERTGGSVSTLTIQRTQQEDSAVYLCASGDNLGAGYTFGSGTRLTVV.

This rearrangement joins TRBV5-6 to TRBJ2-1; 7 nucleotides agree with TRBD2. From germline, CDR1 is SGHDT and CDR2 YYEEEE. The junction had 13 bases not matched to a gene; V was cut back by 0 bases and J by 7 bases. The CDR3 has 17 amino acids. The chain's CDR3 is CASSLETGTNLGNEQFF. CDR3 DNA: TGTGCCAGCAGCTTGGAAACCGGGACTAACCTAGGAAATGAGCAGTTCTTC.

This clonotype was counted a few times. The chain carries TRBV7-9 and TRBJ2-4; unclear D gene. Germline CDR1 is SEHNR and CDR2 is FQNEAQ (reference sequence). CDR3 length: 13 residues. Trimming cost V 5 bases and J 8 bases, with 13 bases left between them. The chain's CDR3 is CASSADLVDIQYF. CDR3 sequence (DNA): TGTGCCAGCAGCGCAGACCTAGTGGACATTCAGTACTTC.

The chain combines TRBV5-4 with TRBJ2-7; 8 bases agree with TRBD1. V lost 0 bases and J lost 1; bases outside the gene matches: 3. Per the germline V gene, CDR1 is SGHNT and CDR2 is YYREEE (reference sequence). The CDR3 consists of 15 residues. The CDR3 is CASSLEQGVSYEQYF. CDR3 DNA sequence: TGTGCCAGCAGCTTGGAACAGGGGGTGTCCTACGAGCAGTACTTC.

The rearrangement joins TRBV2 to TRBJ2-7, with TRBD2 as a possible D gene (6 bases). V shed 8 bases and J shed 0 bases, with 11 bases lying between them. The germline V gene has CDR1 SNHLY and CDR2 FYNNEI. This CDR3 spans 13 amino acids. CDR3 amino acids: CASGAGSSYEQYF. The CDR3 region has the DNA TGTGCCAGCGGCGCGGGGAGCTCCTACGAGCAGTACTTC.

This chain links TRBV6-2 or TRBV6-3 with TRBJ1-5; D not certain. CDR1 and CDR2 (germline): MNHEY, SVGEGT. The CDR3 is 20 amino acids. Trimming left V 7 bases short and J 2 bases short, with 30 bases between. CDR3 sequence reads: CASTVNLGLFTRVGNQPQHF. In nucleotides, the CDR3 is TGTGCCAGCACCGTGAATCTCGGATTATTCACGAGGGTTGGCAATCAGCCCCAGCATTTT.

The rearrangement uses TRBV20-1 and TRBJ1-5, with D unclear. The V end was cut by 2 bases, the J end by 5 bases, with 10 bases between. Germline V gives CDR1 DFQATT, CDR2 SNEGSKA (reference sequence). The CDR3 contains 13 residues. The CDR3 DNA is TGCAGTGCTAGACGGCAGGAATATCAGCCCCAGCATTTT. It translates to CSARRQEYQPQHF.

The chain carries TRBV13 and TRBJ1-3; no firm D call. The germline V and J ends were trimmed by 3 bases and 4 bases, with 13 bases remaining between them. CDR1 is PRHDT, CDR2 FYEKMQ, per germline (reference sequence). CDR3 size: 15 residues. CDR3: CASSFFTEMGNTIYF. CDR3 nucleotides: TGTGCCAGCAGCTTTTTTACGGAGATGGGAAACACCATATATTTT. The full variable domain, its missing parts supplied by reference TRBV13 and TRBJ1-3, is AAGVIQSPRHLIKEKRETATLKCYPIPRHDTVYWYQQGPGQDPQFLISFYEKMQSDKGSIPDRFSAQQFSDYHSELNMSSLELGDSALYFCASSFFTEMGNTIYFGEGSWLTVV.

This clonotype was seen a few times. V and J are TRBV6-2 or TRBV6-3 and TRBJ2-5; 7 positions agree with TRBD1. The junction had 6 bases not matched to a gene; V was cut back by 6 bases and J by 5 bases. Per the germline V gene, CDR1 is MNHEY and CDR2 is SVGEGT. The length of the CDR3 is 13 residues. Here the CDR3 reads CASRSTGRETQYF. The CDR3 DNA reads TGTGCCAGCAGATCGACAGGGCGGGAGACCCAGTACTTC.

Regarding this clonotype: At one boundary the junction diverges from the germline segment, which might be a read error. The chain uses TRBV7-2 and TRBJ2-6; D perhaps matches TRBD1 (6 bases). Germline lookup yields CDR1 SGHTA and CDR2 FQGNSA. The CDR3 sequence is 15 residues long. This CDR3 is CASRPGTTGVNVLTF. As DNA, the CDR3 is TGTGCCAGCAGGCCCGGGACAACTGGGGTCAACGTCCTGACTTTC. The whole variable domain, filled in from reference TRBV7-2 and TRBJ2-6, reads GAGVSQSPSNKVTEKGKDVELRCDPISGHTALYWYRQSLGQGLEFLIYFQGNSAPDKSGLPSDRFSAERTGGSVSTLTIQRTQQEDSAVYLCASRPGTTGVNVLTFGAGSRLTVL.

As concerns this clonotype: The junction and the germline gene differ at one end; a read error may be behind it. J is TRBJ2-3 and V is TRBV27, with 7 bases identical to TRBD1. The CDR3 spans 16 residues. The V gene's germline CDR1 is MNHEY and CDR2 SMNVEV (reference sequence). The CDR3 coding sequence is TGCGCCAGCAGCAGCGACAGGGCACCACCCCATGATACGCAGTATTTT. This encodes CASSSDRAPPHDTQYF.

V is TRBV18 and J is TRBJ1-3; 10 bases fit TRBD1. The J segment lost 0 bases and the V segment lost 6 bases, leaving 5 bases of the junction unmatched. Germline values: CDR1 KGHSH, CDR2 LQKENI. CDR3 length: 16 amino acids. CDR3 loop: CASSSGTGDSGNTIYF. DNA of the CDR3: TGTGCCAGCTCGTCCGGGACAGGGGACTCTGGAAACACCATATATTTT.

The chain uses TRBV6-2 or TRBV6-3 and TRBJ2-7, with 7 bases aligning to TRBD1. Germline trimming cut 7 bases from V and 0 bases from J; bases unmatched to any gene: 9. Germline loops: CDR1 MNHEY, CDR2 SVGEGT. CDR3 length equals 15 residues. CDR3 sequence (DNA): TGTGCCAGCACTCCACAGGGGTGGCCCTCCTACGAGCAGTACTTC. The encoded protein is CASTPQGWPSYEQYF.